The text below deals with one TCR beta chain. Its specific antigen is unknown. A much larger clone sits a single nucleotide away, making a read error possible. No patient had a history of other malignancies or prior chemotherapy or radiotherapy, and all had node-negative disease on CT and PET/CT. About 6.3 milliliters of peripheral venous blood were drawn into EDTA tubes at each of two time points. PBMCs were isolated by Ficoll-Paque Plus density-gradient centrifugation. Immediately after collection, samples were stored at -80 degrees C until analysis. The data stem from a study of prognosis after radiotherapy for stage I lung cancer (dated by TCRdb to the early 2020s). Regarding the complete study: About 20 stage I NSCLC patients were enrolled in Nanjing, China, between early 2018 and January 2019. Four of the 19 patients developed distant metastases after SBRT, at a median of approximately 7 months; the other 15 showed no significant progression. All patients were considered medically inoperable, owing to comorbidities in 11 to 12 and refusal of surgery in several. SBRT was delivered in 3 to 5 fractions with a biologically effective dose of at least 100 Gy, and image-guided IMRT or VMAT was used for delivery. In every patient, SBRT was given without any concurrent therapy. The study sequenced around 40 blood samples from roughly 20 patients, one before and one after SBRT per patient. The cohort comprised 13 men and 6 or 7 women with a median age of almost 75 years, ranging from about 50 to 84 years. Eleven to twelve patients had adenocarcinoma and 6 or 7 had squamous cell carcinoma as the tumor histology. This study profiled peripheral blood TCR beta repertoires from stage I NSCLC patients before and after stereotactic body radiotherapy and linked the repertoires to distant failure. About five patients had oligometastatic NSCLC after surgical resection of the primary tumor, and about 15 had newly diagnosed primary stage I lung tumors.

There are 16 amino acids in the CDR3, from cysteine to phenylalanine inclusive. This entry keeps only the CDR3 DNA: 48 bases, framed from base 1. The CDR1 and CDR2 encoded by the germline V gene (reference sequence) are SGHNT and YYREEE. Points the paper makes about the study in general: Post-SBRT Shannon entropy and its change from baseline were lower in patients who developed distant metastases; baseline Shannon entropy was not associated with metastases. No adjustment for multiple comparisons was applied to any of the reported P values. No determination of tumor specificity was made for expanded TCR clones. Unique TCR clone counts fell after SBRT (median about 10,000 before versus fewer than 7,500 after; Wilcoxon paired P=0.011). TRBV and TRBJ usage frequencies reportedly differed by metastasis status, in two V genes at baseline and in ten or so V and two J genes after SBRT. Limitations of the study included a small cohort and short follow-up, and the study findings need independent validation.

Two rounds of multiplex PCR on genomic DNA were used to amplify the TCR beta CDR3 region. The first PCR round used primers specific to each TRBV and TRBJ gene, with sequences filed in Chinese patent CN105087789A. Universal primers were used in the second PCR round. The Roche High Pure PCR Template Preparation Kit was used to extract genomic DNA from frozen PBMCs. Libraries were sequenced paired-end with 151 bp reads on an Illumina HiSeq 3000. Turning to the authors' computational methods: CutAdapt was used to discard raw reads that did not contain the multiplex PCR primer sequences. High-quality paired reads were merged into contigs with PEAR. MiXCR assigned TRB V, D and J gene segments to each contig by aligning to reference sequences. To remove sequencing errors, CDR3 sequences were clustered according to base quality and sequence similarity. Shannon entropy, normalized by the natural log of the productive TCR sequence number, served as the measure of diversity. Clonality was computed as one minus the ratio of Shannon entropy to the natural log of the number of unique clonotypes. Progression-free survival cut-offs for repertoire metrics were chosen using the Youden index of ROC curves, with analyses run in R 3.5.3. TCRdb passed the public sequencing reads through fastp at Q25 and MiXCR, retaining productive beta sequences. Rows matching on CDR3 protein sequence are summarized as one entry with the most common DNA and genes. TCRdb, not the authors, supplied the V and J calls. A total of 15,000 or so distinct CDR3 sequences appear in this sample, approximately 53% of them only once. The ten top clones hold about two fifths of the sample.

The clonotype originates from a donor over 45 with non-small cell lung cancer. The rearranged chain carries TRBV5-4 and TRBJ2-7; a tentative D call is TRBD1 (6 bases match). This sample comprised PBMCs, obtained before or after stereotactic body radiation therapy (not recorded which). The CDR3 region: CSSSAGPQGIRNEQYF. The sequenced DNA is TGTTCCAGCAGCGCAGGACCGCAGGGGATCCGGAACGAGCAGTACTTC.